The 21 T cell receptor beta chains reported below all come from one sample, sequenced in a study of blood T cells in healthy people across ages. For the second PCR, which ran for about 7 to 11 cycles, a sample-barcoded 5' primer and a J-beta primer mix were used. From the 5' RACE reads, TCRdb called clonotypes with MiXCR, one entry per CDR3 protein. This table has around 990,000 distinct CDR3 sequences, about 25% appearing once. The data were also submitted as part of a second study, on T cells of mothers and their children.

Input material: blood. These receptors came from a girl aged 2 to 9 in good health.

The chain links TRBV29-1 to TRBJ1-1; D is unclear. The germline V gene has CDR1 SQVTM and CDR2 ANQGSEA. V was cut by 1 base and J by 8 bases, with 8 bases left in between. The CDR3 totals 11 residues. CDR3 nucleotides: TGCAGCGTTGAAGCTGACCTAGAAGCTTTCTTT. Protein product: CSVEADLEAFF.

This clonotype appeared a few times. The rearrangement links TRBV18 to TRBJ2-3; D uncertain. Trimming left V 3 bases short and J 2 bases short, with 12 bases between. This CDR3 region has 15 residues. Germline lookup yields CDR1 KGHSH and CDR2 LQKENI. The CDR3 loop reads CASSPPNPSTDTQYF. The CDR3 DNA reads TGTGCCAGCTCACCGCCAAATCCCTCCACAGATACGCAGTATTTT.

This clonotype came up a few times. The J gene is TRBJ1-2, the V gene TRBV7-3; 8 bases map to TRBD1. The length of the CDR3 is 13 residues. The ends lost 5 bases at V and 8 bases at J; junction bases unmatched: 7. The germline V gene has CDR1 SGHTA and CDR2 FQGTGA. This CDR3 is CASSPGQGPGYTF. As DNA, the CDR3 is TGTGCCAGCAGCCCTGGACAGGGTCCCGGCTACACCTTC. Looking up the rest from reference TRBV7-3 and TRBJ1-2 gives the full variable domain: GAGVSQTPSNKVTEKGKYVELRCDPISGHTALYWYRQSLGQGPEFLIYFQGTGAADDSGLPNDRFFAVRPEGSVSTLKIQRTERGDSAVYLCASSPGQGPGYTFGSGTRLTVV.

This clonotype was detected ten times or more. V gene TRBV29-1 combines with J gene TRBJ2-6; no reliable D call. Germline V gene sequence: CDR1 SQVTM, CDR2 ANQGSEA. The CDR3 consists of 12 residues. Trimming cost V 6 bases and J 0 bases, with 3 bases left between them. CDR3 sequence (DNA): TGCAGCGTGCGCTCTGGGGCCAACGTCCTGACTTTC. Its protein product is CSVRSGANVLTF.

This clonotype has a single count. The chain combines TRBV28 with TRBJ2-1, with 8 bases identical to TRBD2. The V gene's germline CDR1 is MDHEN and CDR2 SYDVKM. After removal of 3 bases from V and 9 bases from J, the junction contained 10 bases not matched to a gene. The CDR3 covers 15 residues. CDR3 in amino acids: CASSFIRAGGIEQFF. CDR3 sequence (DNA): TGTGCCAGCAGTTTCATCCGGGCGGGGGGTATTGAGCAGTTCTTC. Looking up the rest from reference TRBV28 and TRBJ2-1 gives the full variable domain: DVKVTQSSRYLVKRTGEKVFLECVQDMDHENMFWYRQDPGLGLRLIYFSYDVKMKEKGDIPEGYSVSREKKERFSLILESASTNQTSMYLCASSFIRAGGIEQFFGPGTRLTVL.

The chain links TRBV7-8 to TRBJ2-1, with 9 bases aligning to TRBD1. Germline CDR1 reads SGHVS; CDR2 reads FQNEAQ. V shed 3 bases, J shed 7 bases, and the junction held 13 bases outside the gene matches. This CDR3 is 17 amino acids long. This CDR3 is CASSFASGTGSLNEQFF. The DNA for the CDR3 is TGTGCCAGCAGCTTTGCCTCCGGGACAGGGAGTCTGAATGAGCAGTTCTTC.

The CDR3 reads CSVESGGDEQFF. CDR3 DNA: TGCAGTGTCGAATCAGGGGGCGATGAGCAGTTCTTC. This sequence joins TRBV20-1 and TRBJ2-1, with 8 nucleotides matching TRBD1. Germline loops: CDR1 DFQATT, CDR2 SNEGSKA (reference sequence). This CDR3 spans 12 amino acids. Trimming took 7 bases from V and 8 from J; bases not matched to a gene: 7.

This chain joins TRBV19 and TRBJ1-4, with D hard to call. The germline V gene has CDR1 LNHDA and CDR2 SQIVND (reference sequence). With 4 bases removed from V and 3 bases from J, the gap between germline ends came to 6 bases. This CDR3 is built from 13 residues. CDR3 nucleotide sequence: TGTGCCAGTAGTACCGTGGCTAATGAAAAACTGTTTTTT. Its translation is CASSTVANEKLFF.

The rearrangement uses TRBV20-1 and TRBJ2-1; 7 nucleotides align to TRBD2. After removal of 1 base from V and 5 bases from J, the junction contained 5 bases not matched to a gene. Looked up from germline, CDR1 is DFQATT and CDR2 is SNEGSKA (reference sequence). The CDR3 consists of 14 residues. CDR3 nucleotide sequence: TGCAGTGCTAGAGTGCTAGCGGAGAACAATGAGCAGTTCTTC. Amino acids: CSARVLAENNEQFF.

This clonotype has only a few counts. The chain recombines TRBV29-1 with TRBJ2-7; D is possibly TRBD1 or TRBD2 (5 bases each). The CDR3 spans 13 residues. Germline V gene lookup returns CDR1 SQVTM and CDR2 ANQGSEA. Between the trimmed V and J ends, which lost 1 base and 6 bases, there was a span of 13 bases. CDR3 sequence (DNA): TGCAGCGTTGAAGCGGGACGGCCCCCCGAGCAGTACTTC. Translation: CSVEAGRPPEQYF.

The chain combines TRBV6-1 with TRBJ1-5; 9 positions match TRBD1. This CDR3 has 16 amino acids. Germline V CDR1 and CDR2: MNHNS, SASEGT. Trimming took 6 bases from V and 4 from J; bases not matched to a gene: 10. CDR3 in amino acids: CASRPTGTGINQPQHF. The CDR3, as DNA: TGTGCCAGCAGGCCAACCGGGACAGGGATAAATCAGCCCCAGCATTTT.

This clonotype was detected a few times. This chain joins TRBV10-3 and TRBJ2-5, with TRBD2 identical over 14 bases. The end of the DNA is better explained by TRBJ2-1, so the J call may be wrong. The CDR3 spans 16 residues. Germline lookup yields CDR1 ENHRY and CDR2 SYGVKD. CDR3: CAISELGTSGSNEQFF. The CDR3 bases are TGTGCCATCAGTGAGTTGGGGACTAGCGGGAGTAATGAGCAGTTCTTC.

This sequence joins TRBV4-1 and TRBJ1-5; D call uncertain. V lost 2 bases and J lost 4, with 12 bases in between. Germline values: CDR1 MGHRA, CDR2 YSYEKL. The CDR3 spans 15 residues. The DNA for the CDR3 is TGCGCCAGCAGCCAAATCCCCCCCGGGAATCAGCCCCAGCATTTT. Translated, it gives CASSQIPPGNQPQHF.

This chain joins TRBV7-3 and TRBJ1-4, with D possibly being TRBD1 (5 bases). The V and J ends lost 2 bases and 0 bases respectively, with 10 bases between them. Germline CDR1 and CDR2: SGHTA and FQGTGA. This CDR3 has 16 amino acids. The CDR3 here is CASSLGGSSTNEKLFF. CDR3 nucleotide sequence: TGTGCCAGCAGCTTAGGGGGTAGCTCAACTAATGAAAAACTGTTTTTT.

The CDR3 loop reads CASSLDPIFAHKYF. CDR3 coding DNA: TGTGCCAGCAGCTTAGACCCGATATTTGCACACAAGTATTTT. The chain is built from TRBV7-2 and TRBJ2-3; D unclear. The V gene lost 1 base and the J gene lost 13 bases, with 18 bases spanning the gap. Germline CDR1 reads SGHTA; CDR2 reads FQGNSA. CDR3 length: 14 residues.

This clonotype has just a few counts. The rearrangement uses TRBV4-2 and TRBJ1-1, with a weak D call TRBD1 (5 bases). The CDR3 length is 14 residues. The germline V gene encodes CDR1 LGHNA and CDR2 YNFKEQ. The germline V and J ends were trimmed by 1 base and 4 bases, with 10 bases remaining between them. CDR3 in amino acids: CASSQAPGSTEAFF. CDR3 coding DNA: TGTGCCAGCAGCCAAGCTCCAGGGAGCACTGAAGCTTTCTTT.

This clonotype has only a few counts. The J gene is TRBJ2-7, the V gene TRBV29-1; perhaps TRBD2 as D (5 bases). V was pared by 2 bases and J by 5 bases, with 7 bases between. CDR1 SQVTM and CDR2 ANQGSEA come from the germline V gene. The CDR3 runs 11 residues. Written as DNA, the CDR3 is TGCAGCGTTGAATCGGGGAACGAGCAGTACTTC. Its translation: CSVESGNEQYF.

This clonotype was found many times. This chain joins TRBV12-3 or TRBV12-4 and TRBJ1-2; a weak D match, TRBD1 (5 bases). The CDR3 covers 16 residues. V dropped 5 bases and J dropped 2 bases, with 18 bases sitting between them. CDR3 residues: CASSRRLGQANYGYTF. The DNA of the CDR3 is TGTGCCAGCAGTCGTCGGCTGGGGCAGGCGAACTATGGCTACACCTTC.

With regard to this clonotype: Since no conserved phenylalanine or tryptophan closes the CDR3, a read error is the likely cause. The chain is built from TRBV12-3 or TRBV12-4 and TRBJ1-1; D gene ambiguous. This CDR3 has 12 amino acids. V was pared by 3 bases and J by 7 bases, with 9 bases between. The CDR3 reads CASSFSLGEAFL. In DNA, the CDR3 is TGTGCCAGCAGTTTTTCTCTGGGTGAAGCTTTCCTT.

The table lists this clonotype with a few counts. The chain recombines TRBV28 with TRBJ1-1, with D perhaps TRBD1 (5 bases). Trimming took 5 bases from V and 8 from J, leaving 15 bases between them. Germline-derived CDR1 and CDR2 are MDHEN and SYDVKM. The CDR3 has 13 residues. DNA of the CDR3: TGTGCCAGCAGTGTCAGGGCTCCCCCGGAAGCTTTCTTT. This codes for CASSVRAPPEAFF.

Comment on this clonotype: The germline gene is not matched at one end of the junction; a read error may be the cause. The rearrangement uses TRBV7-3 and TRBJ2-5, with D perhaps TRBD1 (5 bases). The better agreement between TRBJ2-1 and the DNA end casts doubt on the J call. From germline, CDR1 is SGHTA and CDR2 FQGTGA. CDR3 length equals 13 residues. CDR3 sequence reads: CASSKTANNEQFF. The CDR3 coding sequence is TGTGCCAGCAGCAAGACAGCCAACAACGAGCAGTTCTTC.